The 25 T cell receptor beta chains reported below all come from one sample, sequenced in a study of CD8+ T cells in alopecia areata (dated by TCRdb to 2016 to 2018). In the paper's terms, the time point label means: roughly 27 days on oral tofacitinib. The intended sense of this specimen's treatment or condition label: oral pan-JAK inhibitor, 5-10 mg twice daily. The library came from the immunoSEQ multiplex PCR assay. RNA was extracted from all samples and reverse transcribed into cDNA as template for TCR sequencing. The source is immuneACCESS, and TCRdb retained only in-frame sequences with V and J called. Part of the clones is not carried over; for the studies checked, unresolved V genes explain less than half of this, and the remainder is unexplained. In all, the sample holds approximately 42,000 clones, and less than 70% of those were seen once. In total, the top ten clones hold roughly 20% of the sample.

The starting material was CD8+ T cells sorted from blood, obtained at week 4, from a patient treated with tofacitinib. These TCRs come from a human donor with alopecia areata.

DNA of the CDR3: TGCAGCGTTGAAGACCGGTCAGATACGCAGTATTTT. It yields the protein CSVEDRSDTQYF. The J gene is TRBJ2-3, the V gene TRBV29-1; D remains ambiguous. Trimming shortened V by 0 bases and J by 4 bases, and 5 bases separated the two germline ends. The CDR3 runs 12 residues. Germline V gives CDR1 SQVTM, CDR2 ANQGSEA.

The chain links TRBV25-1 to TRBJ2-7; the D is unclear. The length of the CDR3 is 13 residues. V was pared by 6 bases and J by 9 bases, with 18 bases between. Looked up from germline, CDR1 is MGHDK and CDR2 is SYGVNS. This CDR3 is CASSEVSFPGQYF. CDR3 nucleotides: TGTGCCAGCAGCGAAGTCTCCTTTCCGGGGCAGTACTTC.

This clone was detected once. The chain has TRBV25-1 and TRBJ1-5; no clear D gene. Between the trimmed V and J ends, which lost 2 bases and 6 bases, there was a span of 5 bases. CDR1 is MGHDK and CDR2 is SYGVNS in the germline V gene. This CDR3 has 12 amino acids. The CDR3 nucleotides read TGTGCCAGCAGTGAAGGAGGTCAGCCCCAGCATTTT. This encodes CASSEGGQPQHF.

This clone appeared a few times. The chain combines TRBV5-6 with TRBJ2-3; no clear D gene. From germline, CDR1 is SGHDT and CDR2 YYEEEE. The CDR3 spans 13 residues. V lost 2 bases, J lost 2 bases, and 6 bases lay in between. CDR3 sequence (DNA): TGTGCCAGCAGCTTATCGAACACAGATACGCAGTATTTT. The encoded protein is CASSLSNTDTQYF.

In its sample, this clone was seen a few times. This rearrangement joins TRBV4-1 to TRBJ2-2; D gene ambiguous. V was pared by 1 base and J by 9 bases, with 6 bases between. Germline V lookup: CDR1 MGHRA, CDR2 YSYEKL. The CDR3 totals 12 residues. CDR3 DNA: TGCGCCAGCAGCCAAGGCCTAAGGGAGCTGTTTTTT. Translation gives CASSQGLRELFF.

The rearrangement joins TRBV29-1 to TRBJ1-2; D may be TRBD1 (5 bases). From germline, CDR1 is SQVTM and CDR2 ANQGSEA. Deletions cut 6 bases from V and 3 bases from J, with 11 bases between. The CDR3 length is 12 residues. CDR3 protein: CSVAGTDYGYTF. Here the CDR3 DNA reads TGCAGCGTAGCAGGGACCGACTATGGCTACACCTTC.

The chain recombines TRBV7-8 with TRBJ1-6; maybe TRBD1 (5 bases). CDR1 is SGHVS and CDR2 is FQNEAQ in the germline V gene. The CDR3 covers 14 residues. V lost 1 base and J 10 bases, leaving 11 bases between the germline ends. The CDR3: CASSLEVRDSPLHF. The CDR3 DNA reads TGTGCCAGCAGCTTAGAAGTAAGGGACTCACCCCTCCACTTT.

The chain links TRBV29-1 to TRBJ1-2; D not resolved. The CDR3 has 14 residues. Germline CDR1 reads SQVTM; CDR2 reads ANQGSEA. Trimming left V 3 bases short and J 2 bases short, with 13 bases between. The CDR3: CSVDSEPANYGYTF. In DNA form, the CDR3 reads TGCAGCGTTGATTCCGAGCCCGCAAACTATGGCTACACCTTC.

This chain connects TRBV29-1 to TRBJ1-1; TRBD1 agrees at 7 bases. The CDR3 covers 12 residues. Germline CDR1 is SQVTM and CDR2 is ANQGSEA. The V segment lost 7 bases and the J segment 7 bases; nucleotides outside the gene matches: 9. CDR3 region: CSAVTTGFEAFF. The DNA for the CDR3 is TGCAGCGCGGTAACGACAGGGTTTGAAGCTTTCTTT.

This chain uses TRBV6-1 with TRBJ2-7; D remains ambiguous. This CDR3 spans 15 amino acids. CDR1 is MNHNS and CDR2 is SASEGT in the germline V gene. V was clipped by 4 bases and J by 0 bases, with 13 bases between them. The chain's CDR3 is CASSATGGSSYEQYF. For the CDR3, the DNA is TGTGCCAGCAGTGCAACCGGTGGGTCCTCCTACGAGCAGTACTTC.

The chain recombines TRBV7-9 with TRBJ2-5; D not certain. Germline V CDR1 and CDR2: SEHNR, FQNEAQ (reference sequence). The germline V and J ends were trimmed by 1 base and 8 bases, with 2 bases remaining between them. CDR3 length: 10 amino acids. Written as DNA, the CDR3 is TGTGCCAGCAGCTTAGACACCCAGTACTTC. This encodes CASSLDTQYF. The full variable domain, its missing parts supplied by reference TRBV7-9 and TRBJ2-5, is DTGVSQNPRHKITKRGQNVTFRCDPISEHNRLYWYRQTLGQGPEFLTYFQNEAQLEKSRLLSDRFSAERPKGSFSTLEIQRTEQGDSAMYLCASSLDTQYFGPGTRLLVL.

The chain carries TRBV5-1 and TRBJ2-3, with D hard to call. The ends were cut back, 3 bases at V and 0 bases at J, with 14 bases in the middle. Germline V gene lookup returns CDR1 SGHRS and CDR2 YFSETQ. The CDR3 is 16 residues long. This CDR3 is CASSWASLSSTDTQYF. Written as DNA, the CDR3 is TGCGCCAGCAGCTGGGCTTCGCTTTCTAGCACAGATACGCAGTATTTT.

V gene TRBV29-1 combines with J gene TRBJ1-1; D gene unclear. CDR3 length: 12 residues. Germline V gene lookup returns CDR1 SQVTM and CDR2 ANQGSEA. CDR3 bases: TGCGCTTCGGAAGGGTATGGCACTGAAGCTTTCTTT. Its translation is CASEGYGTEAFF. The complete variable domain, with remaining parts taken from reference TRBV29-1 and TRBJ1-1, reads SAVISQKPSRDICQRGTSLTIQCQVDSQVTMMFWYRQQPGQSLTLIATANQGSEATYESGFVIDKFPISRPNLTFSTLTVSNMSPEDSSIYLCASEGYGTEAFFGQGTRLTVV.

The CDR3 loop is CASSASDSTLYEQYF. CDR3 DNA sequence: TGTGCCAGCAGCGCCTCGGACTCGACCCTTTACGAGCAGTACTTC. V and J are TRBV9 and TRBJ2-7, with D possibly being TRBD2 (5 bases). V shed 3 bases and J shed 4 bases, with 17 bases lying between them. This CDR3 region has 15 residues. Germline V gene data show CDR1 as SGDLS and CDR2 as YYNGEE. The whole variable domain, filled in from reference TRBV9 and TRBJ2-7, reads DSGVTQTPKHLITATGQRVTLRCSPRSGDLSVYWYQQSLDQGLQFLIQYYNGEERAKGNILERFSAQQFPDLHSELNLSSLELGDSALYFCASSASDSTLYEQYFGPGTRLTVT.

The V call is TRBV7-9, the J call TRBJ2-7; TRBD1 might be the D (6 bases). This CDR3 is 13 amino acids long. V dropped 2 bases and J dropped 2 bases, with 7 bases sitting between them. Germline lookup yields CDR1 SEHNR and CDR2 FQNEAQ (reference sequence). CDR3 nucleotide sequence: TGTGCCAGCAGCTTACGGACAGCCTACGAGCAGTACTTC. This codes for CASSLRTAYEQYF.

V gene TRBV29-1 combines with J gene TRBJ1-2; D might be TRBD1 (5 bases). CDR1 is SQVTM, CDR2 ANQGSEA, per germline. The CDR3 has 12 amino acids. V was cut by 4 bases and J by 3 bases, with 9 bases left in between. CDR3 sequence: CSVVSGDYGYTF. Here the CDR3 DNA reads TGCAGCGTTGTATCGGGGGACTATGGCTACACCTTC.

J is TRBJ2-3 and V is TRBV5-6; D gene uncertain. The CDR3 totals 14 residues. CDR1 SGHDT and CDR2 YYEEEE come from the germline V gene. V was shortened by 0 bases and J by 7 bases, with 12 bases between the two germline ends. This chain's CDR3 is CASSLVTNQYTQYF. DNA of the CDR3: TGTGCCAGCAGCTTGGTAACTAACCAATATACGCAGTATTTT.

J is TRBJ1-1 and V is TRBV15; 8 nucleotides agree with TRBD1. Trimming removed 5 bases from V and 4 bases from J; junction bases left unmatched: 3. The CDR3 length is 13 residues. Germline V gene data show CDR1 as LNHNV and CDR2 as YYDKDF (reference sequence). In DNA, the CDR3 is TGTGCCACCAGCTTTGACAGGGGCACTGAAGCTTTCTTT. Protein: CATSFDRGTEAFF.

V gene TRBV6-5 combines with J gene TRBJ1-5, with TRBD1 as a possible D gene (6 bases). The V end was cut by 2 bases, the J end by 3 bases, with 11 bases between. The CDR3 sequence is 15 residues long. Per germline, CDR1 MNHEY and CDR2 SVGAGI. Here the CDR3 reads CASSYGGSNNQPQHF. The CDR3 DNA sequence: TGTGCCAGCAGTTACGGGGGCAGTAACAATCAGCCCCAGCATTTT.

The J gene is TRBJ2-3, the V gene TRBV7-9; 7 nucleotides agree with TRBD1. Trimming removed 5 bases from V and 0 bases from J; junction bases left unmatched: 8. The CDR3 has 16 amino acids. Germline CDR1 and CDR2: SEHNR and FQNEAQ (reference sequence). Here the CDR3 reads CASSRSGGFSTDTQYF. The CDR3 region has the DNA TGTGCCAGCAGCCGTTCAGGGGGTTTCAGCACAGATACGCAGTATTTT.

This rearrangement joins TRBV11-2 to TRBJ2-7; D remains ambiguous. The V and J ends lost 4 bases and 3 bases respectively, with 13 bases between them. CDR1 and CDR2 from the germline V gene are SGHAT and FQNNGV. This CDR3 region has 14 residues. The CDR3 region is CASSSGHTDYEQYF. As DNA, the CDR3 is TGTGCCAGCAGCTCGGGCCATACGGACTACGAGCAGTACTTC.

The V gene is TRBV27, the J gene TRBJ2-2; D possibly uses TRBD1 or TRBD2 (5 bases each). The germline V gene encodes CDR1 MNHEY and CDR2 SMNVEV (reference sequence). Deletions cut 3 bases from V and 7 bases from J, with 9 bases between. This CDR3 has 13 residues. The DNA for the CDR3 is TGTGCCAGCAGTTTGTGGGGGAACGGGGAGCTGTTTTTT. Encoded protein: CASSLWGNGELFF.

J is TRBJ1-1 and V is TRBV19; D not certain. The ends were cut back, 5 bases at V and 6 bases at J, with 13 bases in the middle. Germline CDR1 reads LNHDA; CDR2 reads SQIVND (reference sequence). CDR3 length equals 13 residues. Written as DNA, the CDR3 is TGTGCCAGTAGTGTTCTCGTGGGCGCTGAAGCTTTCTTT. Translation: CASSVLVGAEAFF.

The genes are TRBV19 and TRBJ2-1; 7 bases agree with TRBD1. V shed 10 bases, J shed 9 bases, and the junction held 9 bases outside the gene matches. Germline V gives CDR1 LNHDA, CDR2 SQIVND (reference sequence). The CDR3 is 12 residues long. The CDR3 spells CAIDDRAGEQFF. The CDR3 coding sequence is TGTGCCATTGACGACAGGGCGGGTGAGCAGTTCTTC.

The CDR3 spells CSVVGKANYGYTF. CDR3 DNA sequence: TGCAGCGTTGTGGGGAAAGCTAACTATGGCTACACCTTC. V usage is TRBV29-1 and J usage is TRBJ1-2; D is unresolved. Germline assignment: CDR1 SQVTM and CDR2 ANQGSEA. CDR3 length: 13 residues. Trimming left V 4 bases short and J 0 bases short, with 9 bases between.